The 2 T cell receptor beta chains below all came from one sample that was sequenced in a study of cytomegalovirus exposure and HLA in healthy donors. The PCR ran on 60 Vbeta and 13 Jbeta primers. Assay used: immunoSEQ multiplex PCR; TCRdb lists only in-frame clones, some missing. This table has approximately 97,000 clones, around 85% appearing once. The sequencing sample was made of PBMCs. The receptors shown here come from a man aged 40-50 years in good health and CMV-seropositive.

The J gene is TRBJ1-1, the V gene TRBV11-2; no reliable D call. The CDR3 contains 12 residues. Germline V gives CDR1 SGHAT, CDR2 FQNNGV. Trimming left V 5 bases short and J 6 bases short, with 10 bases between. CDR3 DNA: TGTGCCAGCAGCCGAGGGTGGGCTGAAGCTTTCTTT. Encoded protein: CASSRGWAEAFF.

A single count supports this clone. The chain uses TRBV15 and TRBJ2-7; a weak D match, TRBD1 (5 bases). This CDR3 comprises 14 residues. Germline CDR1 reads LNHNV; CDR2 reads YYDKDF (reference sequence). V was clipped by 0 bases and J by 1 base, with 7 bases between them. CDR3 in DNA: TGTGCCACCAGCAGAGACAGGGTATCCTACGAGCAGTACTTC. It yields the protein CATSRDRVSYEQYF. Supplemented by reference TRBV15 and TRBJ2-7, the full variable domain reads DAMVIQNPRYQVTQFGKPVTLSCSQTLNHNVMYWYQQKSSQAPKLLFHYYDKDFNNEADTPDNFQSRRPNTSFCFLDIRSPGLGDTAMYLCATSRDRVSYEQYFGPGTRLTVT.